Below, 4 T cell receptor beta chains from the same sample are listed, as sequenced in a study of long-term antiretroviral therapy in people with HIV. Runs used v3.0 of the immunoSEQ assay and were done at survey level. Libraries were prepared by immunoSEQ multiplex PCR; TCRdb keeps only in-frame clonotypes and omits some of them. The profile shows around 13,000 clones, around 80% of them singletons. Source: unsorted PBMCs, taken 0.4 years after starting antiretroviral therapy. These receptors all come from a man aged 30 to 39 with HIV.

The chain's CDR3 is CASSLGETGLDYYNEQFF. The CDR3 coding sequence is TGCGCCAGCAGCTTGGGAGAGACGGGGCTCGATTACTACAATGAGCAGTTCTTC. The chain carries TRBV5-1 and TRBJ2-1; either TRBD1 or TRBD2 may supply D (5 bases each). The CDR3 is made up of 18 amino acids. Germline V gene sequence: CDR1 SGHRS, CDR2 YFSETQ. Trimming cost V 0 bases and J 3 bases, with 19 bases left between them.

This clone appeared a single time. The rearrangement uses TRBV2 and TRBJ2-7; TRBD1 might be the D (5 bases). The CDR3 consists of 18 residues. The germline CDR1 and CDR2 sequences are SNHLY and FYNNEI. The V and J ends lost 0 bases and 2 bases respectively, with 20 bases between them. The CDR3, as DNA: TGTGCCAGCAGTGAAGCCGGCGAGGACATTTCATCGGCCTACGAGCAGTACTTC. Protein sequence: CASSEAGEDISSAYEQYF.

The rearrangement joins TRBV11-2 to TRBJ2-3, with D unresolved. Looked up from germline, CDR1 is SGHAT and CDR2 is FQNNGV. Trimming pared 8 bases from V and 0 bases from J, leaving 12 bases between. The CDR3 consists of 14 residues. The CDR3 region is CASARSSSTDTQYF. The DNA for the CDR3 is TGTGCCAGCGCGAGGAGCTCTAGCACAGATACGCAGTATTTT.

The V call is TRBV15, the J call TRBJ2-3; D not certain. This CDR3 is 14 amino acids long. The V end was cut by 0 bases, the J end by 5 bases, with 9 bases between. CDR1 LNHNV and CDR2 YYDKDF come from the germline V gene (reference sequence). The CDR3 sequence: CATSRDNSIDTQYF. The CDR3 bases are TGTGCCACCAGCAGAGATAATTCTATAGATACGCAGTATTTT.